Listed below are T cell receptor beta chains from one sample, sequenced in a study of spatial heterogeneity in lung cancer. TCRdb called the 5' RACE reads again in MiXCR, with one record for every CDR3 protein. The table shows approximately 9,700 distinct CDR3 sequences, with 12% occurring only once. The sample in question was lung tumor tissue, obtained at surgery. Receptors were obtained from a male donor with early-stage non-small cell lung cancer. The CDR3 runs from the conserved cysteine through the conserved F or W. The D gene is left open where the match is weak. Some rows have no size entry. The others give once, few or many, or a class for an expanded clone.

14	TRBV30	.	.	CAWSLGQGGYGYTF
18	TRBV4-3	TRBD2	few	CASSAVISGTSDNNEQFF
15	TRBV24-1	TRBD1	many	CATSDSGTESNEQFF
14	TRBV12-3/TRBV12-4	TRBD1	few	CASRGQGNNYGYTF
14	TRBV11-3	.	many	CASSLGRSTGELFF
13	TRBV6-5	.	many	CASIGTDPYGQYF
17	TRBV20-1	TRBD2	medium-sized	CTAGREIGTSQSTEQFF
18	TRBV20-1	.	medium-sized	CSASPRTEVNAGANVLTF
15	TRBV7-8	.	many	CASSSVAGANTEAFF
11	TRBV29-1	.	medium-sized	CSALVGEEQFF
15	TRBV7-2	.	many	CASSFISGSGNTIYF
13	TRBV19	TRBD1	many	CASSTGGVRGYTF
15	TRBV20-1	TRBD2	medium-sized	CSAWTSGTGGDEQFF
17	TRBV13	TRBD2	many	CASSLRTSGNPTDTQYF
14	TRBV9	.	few	CASSVVAGANEQFF
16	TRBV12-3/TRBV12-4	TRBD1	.	CASSPSGTGVSYEQYF
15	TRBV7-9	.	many	CASRFLDGRATEAFF
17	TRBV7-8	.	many	CASSPSITTSPVYEQYF
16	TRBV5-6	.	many	CASSLGGRRVEYGYTF
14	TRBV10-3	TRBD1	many	CATKDRGDSYEQYF
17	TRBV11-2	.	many	CASSLIVSFGGTDTQYF
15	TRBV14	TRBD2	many	CASSQLAGVVNEQFF
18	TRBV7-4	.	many	CAILLVVETPLSTDTQYF
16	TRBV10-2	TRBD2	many	CTSFSGGLAGGGEQFF
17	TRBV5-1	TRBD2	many	CASSFSGLAGVTGELFF
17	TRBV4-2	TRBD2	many	CASSLGTSGTYQETQYF
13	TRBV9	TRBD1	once	CASNRGGNTQAFF
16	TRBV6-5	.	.	CASSYSLATAQETQYF
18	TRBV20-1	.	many	CSARGPNGDSVLDNEQFF
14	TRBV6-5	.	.	CASSLFGSAVGYTF
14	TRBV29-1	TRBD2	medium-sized	CSVGISGRGDTQYF
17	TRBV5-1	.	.	CASASGARGVGFAEAFF
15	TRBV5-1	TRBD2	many	CASSQAGAPTDTQYF
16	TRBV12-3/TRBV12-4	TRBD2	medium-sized	CASSSLGLAGTNEQFF
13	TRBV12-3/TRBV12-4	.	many	CASRSSVRREQYF
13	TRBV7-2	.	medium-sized	CASSLAMDSPLHF
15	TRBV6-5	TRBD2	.	CASGYSAGGGETQYF
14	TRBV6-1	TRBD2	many	CASRTGGPGDTQYF
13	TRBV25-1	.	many	CASSRAYSYEQYF
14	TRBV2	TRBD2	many	CASSERSGSQTQYF
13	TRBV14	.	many	CASSQIAYSPLHF
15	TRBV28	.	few	CASSLPAGRNEKLFF
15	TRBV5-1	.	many	CASSPGPNQPTEAFF
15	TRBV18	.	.	CASSKTEDRQYEQFF
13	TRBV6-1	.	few	CASSEDPNSPLHF
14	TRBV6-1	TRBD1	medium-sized	CASTRGTGGDEQYF
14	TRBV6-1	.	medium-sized	CASSEVGAGNTIYF
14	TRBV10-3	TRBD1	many	CAIRWTGAKYGYTF